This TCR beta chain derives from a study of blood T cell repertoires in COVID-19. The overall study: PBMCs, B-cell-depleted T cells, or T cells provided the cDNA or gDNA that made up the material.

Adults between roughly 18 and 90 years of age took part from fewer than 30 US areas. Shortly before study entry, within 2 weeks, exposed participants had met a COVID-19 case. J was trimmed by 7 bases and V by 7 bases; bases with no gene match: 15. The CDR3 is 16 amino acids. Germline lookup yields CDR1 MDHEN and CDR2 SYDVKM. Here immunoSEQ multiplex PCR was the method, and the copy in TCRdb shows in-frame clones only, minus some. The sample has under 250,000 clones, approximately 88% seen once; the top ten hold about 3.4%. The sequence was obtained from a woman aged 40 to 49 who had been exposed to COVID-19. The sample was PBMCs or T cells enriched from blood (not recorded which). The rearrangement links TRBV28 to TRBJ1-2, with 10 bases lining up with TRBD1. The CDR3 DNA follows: TGTGCCAGCACCCTCCCGGGACAGGGGCCCAGTGTTGGCTACACCTTC. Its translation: CASTLPGQGPSVGYTF.